Listed below are T cell receptor beta chains from one sample, sequenced in a study of shared clonotypes between healthy human individuals. Profiling relied on immunoSEQ multiplex PCR, and the TCRdb table lists in-frame clones only, not all of them. The data hold approximately 2,000,000 clones, with around 90% observed a single time. The sample was naive CD4+ T cells from PBMCs. These receptor sequences come from a man between 18 and 29 years old in good health. Some clones in this sample may be carry-over from other donors' samples. The CDR3 runs from the conserved cysteine through the conserved F or W. D genes are given only for firm matches. Not all rows give a size; the values are once, few, many and, for expanded clones, a class.

v_call	d_call	clone_size	j_call	cdr3_nt	cdr3_aa
TRBV29-1	TRBD2	NA	TRBJ2-1	TGCAGCGCCCTTGGGAGGGAGGGCGGTAGAGACAATGAGCAGTTCTTC	CSALGREGGRDNEQFF
TRBV19	NA	NA	TRBJ1-1	TGTGCCAGTAGTATAGATCGCGGCGGGGCGCGGAGGAACACTGAAGCTTTCTTT	CASSIDRGGARRNTEAFF
TRBV18	NA	NA	TRBJ1-2	TGTGCCAGCTCACCAAGGAGTGGGGGTTGGGACTATGGCTACACCTTC	CASSPRSGGWDYGYTF
TRBV27	NA	NA	TRBJ1-2	TGTGCCAGCAGTTTTGTTAACTTTGCCCTCGTCTCTAAATATGGCTACACCTTC	CASSFVNFALVSKYGYTF
TRBV28	NA	NA	TRBJ2-7	TGTGCCAGCAGTTTAACAGACCCGGTATACGAGCAGTACTTC	CASSLTDPVYEQYF
TRBV2	NA	NA	TRBJ1-4	TGTGCCAGCAGTGAAGAGGGACCGCCGGGGAAGATGTTTTTT	CASSEEGPPGKMFF
TRBV7-9	NA	NA	TRBJ1-3	TGTGCCAGCAGCTTGGTAGGGGAATCTGGAAACACCATATATTTT	CASSLVGESGNTIYF
TRBV20-1	NA	NA	TRBJ1-1	TGCAGTGCTAGGGTGAACACTGAAGCTTTCTTT	CSARVNTEAFF
TRBV4-1	TRBD2	NA	TRBJ2-3	TGCGCCAGCAGCCCGAGGGGAACTAGCGGGACTAGCACAGATACGCAGTATTTT	CASSPRGTSGTSTDTQYF
TRBV28	NA	NA	TRBJ2-1	TGTGCCAGCAGTTTCTCTACCGACCTAGTGTCGAATGAGCAGTTCTTC	CASSFSTDLVSNEQFF
TRBV9	NA	few	TRBJ1-5	TGTGCCAGCAGCGCCGGAACCGGGAATCAGCCCCAGCATTTT	CASSAGTGNQPQHF
TRBV18	NA	few	TRBJ1-5	TGTGCCAGCTCACCCAACACCCTTGACAGGAAAGGCAATCAGCCCCAGCATTTT	CASSPNTLDRKGNQPQHF
TRBV6-5	NA	NA	TRBJ1-4	TGTGCCAGCAGTTACGGGCCGAATGAAAAACTGTTTTTT	CASSYGPNEKLFF
TRBV13	TRBD1	NA	TRBJ1-1	TGTGCCAGCACCAAGGGAGACAGGGGGCGACGGACTGAAGCTTTCTTT	CASTKGDRGRRTEAFF
TRBV9	NA	NA	TRBJ1-1	TGTGCCAGCAGCGTAAATCCGGGTACAACTGAAGCTTTCTTT	CASSVNPGTTEAFF
TRBV2	TRBD2	NA	TRBJ2-5	TGTGCCAGCAGTGGGTTCAGCGGGAGGGAATATAAACAAGAGACCCAGTACTTC	CASSGFSGREYKQETQYF
TRBV14	NA	few	TRBJ1-1	TGTGCCAGCAGCCTGGGAATGAACACTGAAGCTTTCTTT	CASSLGMNTEAFF
TRBV9	NA	NA	TRBJ2-2	TGTGCCAGCAGCCAAAGCAGGACCGCGAACACCGGGGAGCTGTTTTTT	CASSQSRTANTGELFF
TRBV30	NA	NA	TRBJ2-1	TGTGCCTGGAGGGCCCCTCCCCTGGAGCAGTTCTTC	CAWRAPPLEQFF
TRBV5-7	NA	NA	TRBJ2-5	TGTGCCAGCAGCACCGCTCGCGGGACGCCCCAAGAGACCCAGTACTTC	CASSTARGTPQETQYF
TRBV28	NA	NA	TRBJ2-3	TGTGCCATCGGGGCAACAGATACGCAGTATTTT	CAIGATDTQYF
TRBV11-2	NA	NA	TRBJ1-5	TGTGCCAGCAGCCCGTTCCAGGGCCCAGGTCAGCCCCAGCATTTT	CASSPFQGPGQPQHF
TRBV7-9	NA	NA	TRBJ2-3	TGTGCCAGCAGCTTAGCGGGGGAGGATACGCAGTATTTT	CASSLAGEDTQYF
TRBV28	NA	once	TRBJ2-5	TGTGCCAGCAGTTTGGGTAGTCCGGAGACCCAGTACTTC	CASSLGSPETQYF